Sequencing of this TCR beta chain was carried out in a study of blood T cell repertoires in COVID-19. The overall study: From the United States, Italy and Spain came samples of acute and convalescent COVID-19. The analysed material was cDNA or gDNA that came from T cells, B-cell-depleted T cells, or PBMCs.

The table came from immunoSEQ multiplex PCR; TCRdb's copy has only in-frame clones and leaves some out. The sample carries about 180,000 clones, around 85% recorded once. Looked up from germline, CDR1 is SEHNR and CDR2 is FQNEAQ (reference sequence). The trim removed 5 bases at V and 4 bases at J, leaving 6 bases unmatched. This CDR3 region has 16 residues. The sequenced sample consisted of peripheral blood. The V and J genes are TRBV7-9 and TRBJ2-5; 14 nucleotides align to TRBD2. This TCR derives from a woman of 80 years or more with acute or convalescent COVID-19. The CDR3 loop is CASSLTGTSGGETQYF. The CDR3, as DNA: TGTGCCAGCAGCCTCACCGGGACTAGCGGGGGAGAGACCCAGTACTTC.